Below are 28 T cell receptor beta chains sequenced from a single sample in a study of blood T cells in healthy people across ages. Next came a second PCR, run for about 7 to 12 cycles, which used a sample-barcoded 5' primer along with a J-beta primer mix. MiXCR, applied by TCRdb to the 5' RACE reads, yields one record per CDR3 protein. The sample holds 800,000 to 950,000 distinct CDR3 sequences, 25% to 35% seen once. These data also featured in a second study, about T cells of mothers and their children.

The sequencing sample was made of blood. All receptors come from a woman aged 40 to 49 in good health.

Concerning this clonotype: Being one base from a much bigger clone, this may be a read error. The chain carries TRBV3-1 and TRBJ2-1, with 12 bases fitting TRBD1. The CDR3 length is 16 residues. CDR1 and CDR2 (germline): LGHDT, YNNKEL (reference sequence). CDR3 nucleotides: TGTGCCAGCAGCCCACCGAGGGACAGGGGGCGTTATGAGCAGTGCTTC. It codes for CASSPPRDRGRYEQCF.

The V call is TRBV6-5, the J call TRBJ1-2; 10 nucleotides agree with TRBD1. Germline-derived CDR1 and CDR2 are MNHEY and SVGAGI. The V gene end was trimmed by 7 bases and the J gene end by 8 bases; junction bases not matched to a gene: 13. The CDR3 consists of 15 residues. The CDR3 is CASMNSGTGVVGYTF. CDR3 in DNA: TGTGCCAGCATGAATTCCGGGACAGGGGTGGTGGGCTACACCTTC.

This clonotype was observed at least ten times. The V call is TRBV18, the J call TRBJ2-7; TRBD1 aligns across 8 bases. This CDR3 is built from 14 residues. CDR1 and CDR2 from the germline V gene are KGHSH and LQKENI. J gave up 5 bases and V 2 bases, and 5 bases lay outside the gene matches. For the CDR3, the DNA is TGTGCCAGCTCACCAAACCAGGGGGCCAACGAGCAGTACTTC. Translation: CASSPNQGANEQYF.

This clonotype was observed a few times. V and J are TRBV29-1 and TRBJ2-2; TRBD2 might be the D (5 bases). The CDR3 consists of 14 residues. V gave up 3 bases and J gave up 7 bases, with 15 bases separating them. Per germline, CDR1 SQVTM and CDR2 ANQGSEA. This chain's CDR3 is CSVELHGDGGELFF. CDR3 coding DNA: TGCAGCGTTGAGTTACACGGGGATGGCGGGGAGCTGTTTTTT.

The sample holds many counts of this clonotype. The gene calls are TRBV12-3 or TRBV12-4 and TRBJ2-7; TRBD1 matches 8 bases. This CDR3 spans 15 amino acids. V was clipped by 7 bases and J by 2 bases; unmatched bases: 10. The CDR3 sequence is CASTPSRGQAYEQYF. The CDR3, as DNA: TGTGCCAGCACCCCTTCGAGGGGACAGGCCTACGAGCAGTACTTC.

In this sample, this clonotype turned up many times. The rearrangement uses TRBV20-1 and TRBJ2-3; D remains unclear. The CDR3 has 11 amino acids. In germline, CDR1 is DFQATT, CDR2 SNEGSKA (reference sequence). CDR3 bases: TGCAGCGGTGCCCTACAGAATACGCAGTATTTT. Translation: CSGALQNTQYF.

The chain employs TRBV6-1 and TRBJ2-1; TRBD2 matches at 13 bases. CDR3 length equals 13 residues. The J segment lost 15 bases and the V segment lost 3 bases, leaving 5 bases of the junction unmatched. Per germline, CDR1 MNHNS and CDR2 SASEGT. The CDR3 DNA follows: TGTGCCAGCAGTGAGGGACTAGCGGGGAGGGCGTTCTTC. Residues: CASSEGLAGRAFF.

The table lists this clonotype with many counts. The V gene is TRBV3-1, the J gene TRBJ2-7, with D perhaps TRBD2 (6 bases). The CDR3 runs to 14 residues. V lost 5 bases, J lost 0 bases, and 11 bases lay in between. Germline V gene data show CDR1 as LGHDT and CDR2 as YNNKEL (reference sequence). This CDR3 is CASSRAGSSYEQYF. CDR3 nucleotides: TGTGCCAGCAGCAGAGCGGGTTCCTCCTACGAGCAGTACTTC.

This clonotype was recorded once. A much larger clonotype is one base distant, so this may be a read error. The chain links TRBV15 to TRBJ1-2, with D maybe TRBD1 (5 bases). This CDR3 contains 15 residues. Per the germline V gene, CDR1 is LNHNV and CDR2 is YYDKDF (reference sequence). The CDR3 loop reads CATSVRRDVNYGCTF. The CDR3 coding sequence is TGTGCCACCAGCGTACGTAGGGACGTTAACTATGGCTGCACCTTC.

This clonotype was picked up a small number of times. This chain joins TRBV5-1 and TRBJ2-3; D is perhaps TRBD1 (5 bases). The V gene lost 2 bases and the J gene lost 5 bases, with 9 bases spanning the gap. The CDR3 covers 13 residues. The germline V gene encodes CDR1 SGHRS and CDR2 YFSETQ. The CDR3 loop is CASSFRAEDTQYF. CDR3 bases: TGCGCCAGCAGCTTCAGGGCGGAAGATACGCAGTATTTT.

This clonotype has a count of ten or more. The chain employs TRBV5-1 and TRBJ2-7; 10 nucleotides match TRBD1. The V gene's germline CDR1 is SGHRS and CDR2 YFSETQ. The CDR3 is 16 amino acids. V gave up 0 bases and J gave up 6 bases; unmatched junction bases: 9. The CDR3 nucleotides read TGCGCCAGCAGCTTGGCGCGGACAGGGGGACTTCGCGAGCAGTACTTC. This gives the protein CASSLARTGGLREQYF.

This chain uses TRBV7-2 with TRBJ2-5; D may correspond to TRBD1 or TRBD2 (5 bases each). CDR3 length: 16 amino acids. The germline V gene encodes CDR1 SGHTA and CDR2 FQGNSA. Between the trimmed V and J ends, which lost 1 base and 2 bases, there was a span of 14 bases. In nucleotides, the CDR3 is TGTGCCAGCAGCTTAGTCGGGGCCTCAAGGCAAGAGACCCAGTACTTC. This codes for CASSLVGASRQETQYF.

The chain has TRBV5-1 and TRBJ2-1, with 9 nucleotides matching TRBD2. Trimming cost V 2 bases and J 3 bases; bases outside gene matches: 9. The CDR3 sequence is 17 residues long. Germline V gene sequence: CDR1 SGHRS, CDR2 YFSETQ. CDR3 DNA: TGCGCCAGCAGCTTAACGAAGACTAGCGGCCACTACAATGAGCAGTTCTTC. This gives the protein CASSLTKTSGHYNEQFF.

This clonotype was observed many times. At one end the junction does not follow the germline gene, possibly because of a read error. This chain links TRBV7-2 with TRBJ2-4; perhaps TRBD1 as D (6 bases). This CDR3 region has 15 residues. In germline, CDR1 is SGHTA, CDR2 FQGNSA. The CDR3 DNA reads TGTGCCAGCAGTTTAGGGGGATTAGCCAAAAACATTCAGTACTTC. Its protein is CASSLGGLAKNIQYF.

This clonotype was counted only a few times. The chain recombines TRBV5-1 with TRBJ1-4; TRBD1 agrees at 10 bases. CDR1 SGHRS and CDR2 YFSETQ come from the germline V gene. J lost 6 bases, V lost 5 bases, and 13 bases had no gene match. The CDR3 extends over 17 amino acids. The CDR3 protein is CASRRQLGGQGDEKLFF. CDR3 DNA: TGCGCCAGCAGGCGACAGTTGGGCGGACAGGGGGATGAAAAACTGTTTTTT.

The V gene is TRBV15, the J gene TRBJ2-3, with D perhaps matching TRBD2 (6 bases). The germline V and J ends were trimmed by 0 bases and 3 bases, with 10 bases remaining between them. Germline CDR1 reads LNHNV; CDR2 reads YYDKDF (reference sequence). This CDR3 region has 15 residues. In DNA form, the CDR3 reads TGTGCCACCAGCAGAGATGGCGGGGCGACAGATACGCAGTATTTT. Amino acid sequence: CATSRDGGATDTQYF.

This clonotype was seen a handful of times. The chain joins TRBV20-1 to TRBJ1-3; 7 bases align to TRBD1. Germline CDR1 DFQATT, CDR2 SNEGSKA (reference sequence). The CDR3 has 13 amino acids. After removal of 5 bases from V and 3 bases from J, the junction contained 4 bases not matched to a gene. CDR3 coding DNA: TGCAGTGCTCCGACAGGGTTTGGAAACACCATATATTTT. It encodes CSAPTGFGNTIYF.

The genes are TRBV5-1 and TRBJ2-7; 7 bases map to TRBD2. From germline, CDR1 is SGHRS and CDR2 YFSETQ. The CDR3 runs 14 residues. V lost 6 bases, J lost 2 bases, and 8 bases stayed unmatched. CDR3 residues: CASNPGTNTYEQYF. CDR3 DNA sequence: TGCGCCAGCAACCCCGGGACTAATACCTACGAGCAGTACTTC.

This clonotype was seen a handful of times. This chain uses TRBV19 with TRBJ1-5; D perhaps matches TRBD1 (5 bases). Germline V gene sequence: CDR1 LNHDA, CDR2 SQIVND (reference sequence). This CDR3 is built from 16 residues. V was clipped by 5 bases and J by 4 bases, with 18 bases between them. This CDR3 reads CASSFSTGRTNQPQHF. The CDR3 region has the DNA TGTGCCAGTAGTTTCTCTACGGGACGGACTAATCAGCCCCAGCATTTT.

This clonotype was detected a few times. This chain uses TRBV12-3 or TRBV12-4 with TRBJ1-5; tentative D call: TRBD1 (5 bases). The CDR3 loop spans 15 amino acids. The germline V and J ends were trimmed by 3 bases and 2 bases, with 11 bases remaining between them. The CDR3 nucleotides read TGTGCCAGCAGTTTCGGGGCAGGAGGCAATCAGCCCCAGCATTTT. It translates to CASSFGAGGNQPQHF.

The chain links TRBV27 to TRBJ2-1, with a possible D match to TRBD2 (7 bases). Trimming took 2 bases from V and 6 from J, leaving 17 bases between them. Germline CDR1 is MNHEY and CDR2 is SMNVEV (reference sequence). This CDR3 comprises 16 residues. In DNA, the CDR3 is TGTGCCAGCAGTTTAACGGGGGGCACGGGATTCAATGAGCAGTTCTTC. Translation: CASSLTGGTGFNEQFF.

This clonotype was detected many times. This chain uses TRBV7-2 with TRBJ1-6; weak D call: TRBD1 (5 bases). Germline CDR1 SGHTA, CDR2 FQGNSA. The CDR3 length is 16 residues. Trimming removed 1 base at V and 6 bases at J, with 13 bases between. The CDR3 DNA follows: TGTGCCAGCAGCTTAGAGGCGGGGCGGGGTAATTCACCCCTCCACTTT. This sequence encodes CASSLEAGRGNSPLHF.

The chain employs TRBV7-9 and TRBJ1-4; TRBD1 matches 8 bases. Germline lookup yields CDR1 SEHNR and CDR2 FQNEAQ (reference sequence). CDR3 length: 15 residues. Germline trimming cut 5 bases from V and 3 bases from J; bases unmatched to any gene: 5. The CDR3 loop is CASSRQTGANEKLFF. CDR3 DNA sequence: TGTGCCAGCAGCCGTCAGACAGGGGCTAATGAAAAACTGTTTTTT. Variable domain in full (rest from reference TRBV7-9 and TRBJ1-4): DTGVSQNPRHKITKRGQNVTFRCDPISEHNRLYWYRQTLGQGPEFLTYFQNEAQLEKSRLLSDRFSAERPKGSFSTLEIQRTEQGDSAMYLCASSRQTGANEKLFFGSGTQLSVL.

This clonotype was found a few times. A much larger clone is a single base away; this may be a read error. The V and J genes are TRBV7-2 and TRBJ1-5; no definite D call. Trimming removed 3 bases from V and 7 bases from J, with 7 bases in between. The CDR3 runs to 12 residues. The germline gives CDR1 SGHTA, CDR2 FQGNSA. The CDR3 nucleotides read TGTGCCAGCAGCTTTTTGGCCCAGCCCCAGCATTTT. This encodes CASSFLAQPQHF.

V is TRBV4-2 and J is TRBJ2-2; TRBD1 is a possible D gene (6 bases). The CDR3 has 16 residues. The V end lost 0 bases, the J end lost 5 bases, and 13 bases lay between the germline ends. In germline, CDR1 is LGHNA, CDR2 YNFKEQ. Here the CDR3 reads CASSQEARGLTGELFF. In nucleotides, the CDR3 is TGTGCCAGCAGCCAAGAGGCCAGGGGATTAACCGGGGAGCTGTTTTTT.

The chain employs TRBV29-1 and TRBJ1-2; D ambiguous. The CDR3 contains 14 residues. V lost 7 bases and J 5 bases, leaving 20 bases between the germline ends. Germline V gives CDR1 SQVTM, CDR2 ANQGSEA. The CDR3 is CSAERDRTRYGYTF. CDR3 bases: TGCAGCGCCGAGAGGGATAGGACCAGATATGGCTACACCTTC.

This clonotype was picked up a small number of times. For the CDR3, the DNA is TGTGCCAGCAGCGTAGAGGTGACATCCTTTTTGGGGGAGCAGTACTTC. This gives the protein CASSVEVTSFLGEQYF. The rearrangement links TRBV9 to TRBJ2-7; D uncertain. Germline V lookup: CDR1 SGDLS, CDR2 YYNGEE. Trimming shortened V by 0 bases and J by 7 bases, and 20 bases separated the two germline ends. This CDR3 is built from 16 residues.

This chain connects TRBV12-3 or TRBV12-4 to TRBJ2-5; 12 bases fit TRBD2. Trimming removed 3 bases from V and 4 bases from J; junction bases left unmatched: 9. The CDR3 is made up of 17 amino acids. The CDR3 loop is CASSFPASGGAGETQYF. CDR3 in DNA: TGTGCCAGCAGTTTTCCGGCTAGCGGGGGGGCGGGAGAGACCCAGTACTTC.